One and the same sample provided the 24 T cell receptor beta chains below, sequenced in a study of cytomegalovirus exposure and HLA in healthy donors. Only in-frame clones appear in the TCRdb table, and some are missing; sequencing was by immunoSEQ multiplex PCR. Among fewer than 350,000 clones listed, around 87% were seen once. Sequences were obtained from PBMCs. The source is a young woman in good health and CMV-seronegative.

The V and J genes are TRBV4-1 and TRBJ2-7; tentative D call: TRBD2 (5 bases). The CDR3 loop spans 13 amino acids. Germline lookup yields CDR1 MGHRA and CDR2 YSYEKL. V lost 4 bases to trimming and J lost 2 bases, with 9 bases between them. The CDR3, as DNA: TGCGCCAGCAGCCGGACTCCGACCTACGAGCAGTACTTC. Amino acid sequence: CASSRTPTYEQYF.

The chain employs TRBV9 and TRBJ2-1; 7 bases are a match to TRBD1. Unmatched junction bases numbered 7, after V lost 2 bases and J lost 5 bases. This CDR3 has 15 amino acids. Germline V gives CDR1 SGDLS, CDR2 YYNGEE. As DNA, the CDR3 is TGTGCCAGCAGCGTGTCGGGACAGCAAGACAATGAGCAGTTCTTC. Amino acids: CASSVSGQQDNEQFF. The full variable domain, its missing parts supplied by reference TRBV9 and TRBJ2-1, is DSGVTQTPKHLITATGQRVTLRCSPRSGDLSVYWYQQSLDQGLQFLIQYYNGEERAKGNILERFSAQQFPDLHSELNLSSLELGDSALYFCASSVSGQQDNEQFFGPGTRLTVL.

The chain is built from TRBV19 and TRBJ1-5, with D unresolved. Per the germline V gene, CDR1 is LNHDA and CDR2 is SQIVND (reference sequence). The V end lost 11 bases, the J end lost 8 bases, and 10 bases lay between the germline ends. CDR3 length: 10 residues. The CDR3 loop reads CASGLEPQHF. CDR3 DNA sequence: TGTGCCTCAGGCCTGGAGCCCCAGCATTTT.

V and J are TRBV7-8 and TRBJ1-4, with 8 bases identical to TRBD1. Germline trimming cut 7 bases from V and 6 bases from J; bases unmatched to any gene: 10. The CDR3 contains 15 residues. Germline loops: CDR1 SGHVS, CDR2 FQNEAQ. The CDR3 DNA follows: TGTGCCAGCACCCCAGGGGGCAGAGGGGATGAAAAACTGTTTTTT. It is translated as CASTPGGRGDEKLFF.

The chain has TRBV10-3 and TRBJ2-1; 9 bases fit TRBD1. V dropped 10 bases and J dropped 8; count of bases not matched to a gene: 12. Germline lookup yields CDR1 ENHRY and CDR2 SYGVKD. The CDR3 runs 14 residues. DNA of the CDR3: TGTGCCACCGACCGGGACAGGGTTTCGGATGAGCAGTTCTTC. Amino acid sequence: CATDRDRVSDEQFF.

To note about this clone: Germline and junction disagree at one end, which may indicate a read error. The chain joins TRBV5-1 to TRBJ2-7; 7 bases align to TRBD1. The germline V gene encodes CDR1 SGHRS and CDR2 YFSETQ. This CDR3 has 13 amino acids. The CDR3 DNA follows: TGCGCCAGCAGATTGGGACAGACCTACGAGCAGTACTTC. Encoded protein: CASRLGQTYEQYF. Looking up the rest from reference TRBV5-1 and TRBJ2-7 gives the full variable domain: KAGVTQTPRYLIKTRGQQVTLSCSPISGHRSVSWYQQTPGQGLQFLFEYFSETQRNKGNFPGRFSGRQFSNSRSEMNVSTLELGDSALYLCASRLGQTYEQYFGPGTRLTVT.

V is TRBV9 and J is TRBJ2-7; 9 bases align to TRBD1. Trimming took 0 bases from V and 0 from J; bases not matched to a gene: 1. This CDR3 is 15 amino acids long. CDR1 SGDLS and CDR2 YYNGEE come from the germline V gene. CDR3 region: CASSVEGQGSYEQYF. The CDR3 DNA is TGTGCCAGCAGCGTAGAGGGACAGGGCTCCTACGAGCAGTACTTC.

This chain joins TRBV29-1 and TRBJ1-1, with 7 positions matching TRBD1. The germline CDR1 and CDR2 sequences are SQVTM and ANQGSEA. The V segment lost 2 bases and the J segment 3 bases; nucleotides outside the gene matches: 6. The CDR3 loop spans 14 amino acids. CDR3 in amino acids: CSVEQGGRDTEAFF. As DNA, the CDR3 is TGCAGCGTTGAACAGGGGGGTCGGGACACTGAAGCTTTCTTT.

The J gene is TRBJ1-6, the V gene TRBV25-1; tentatively, D is TRBD1 (5 bases). CDR1 MGHDK and CDR2 SYGVNS come from the germline V gene. The CDR3 consists of 14 residues. Between the trimmed V and J ends, which lost 6 bases and 9 bases, there was a span of 15 bases. The CDR3 DNA reads TGTGCCAGCAGGAGCCCCGGGGGGAGTTCACCCCTCCACTTT. As protein: CASRSPGGSSPLHF.

V and J are TRBV6-6 and TRBJ2-7; D is perhaps TRBD1 (6 bases). The CDR3 length is 16 residues. Per germline, CDR1 MNHNY and CDR2 SVGAGI (reference sequence). V shed 11 bases and J shed 6 bases, with 29 bases lying between them. The CDR3 region has the DNA TGTGCCGTCTTCCCAGAACAGGGCCGGCGAACTAGCGAGCAGTACTTC. Translation: CAVFPEQGRRTSEQYF.

The gene calls are TRBV6-1 and TRBJ2-7, with D perhaps TRBD1 (6 bases). The germline V gene encodes CDR1 MNHNS and CDR2 SASEGT. Trimming stripped 4 bases from V and 7 bases from J, with 14 bases between. CDR3 length equals 13 residues. The CDR3 DNA sequence: TGTGCCAGCAGTGGGCAGGGGAGTCCGGAGCAGTACTTC. Its protein product is CASSGQGSPEQYF.

V and J are TRBV5-4 and TRBJ1-3; D remains unclear. The V gene's germline CDR1 is SGHNT and CDR2 YYREEE (reference sequence). This CDR3 has 15 residues. The germline V and J ends were trimmed by 0 bases and 1 base, with 8 bases remaining between them. The CDR3 sequence: CASSLDPFSGNTIYF. Written as DNA, the CDR3 is TGTGCCAGCAGCTTGGATCCTTTTTCTGGAAACACCATATATTTT.

This clone is a singleton in its sample. This chain connects TRBV4-1 to TRBJ2-6, with 11 bases lining up with TRBD2. The CDR3 is made up of 19 amino acids. Germline-derived CDR1 and CDR2 are MGHRA and YSYEKL. After removal of 4 bases from V and 1 base from J, the junction contained 9 bases not matched to a gene. The CDR3 sequence is CASSPWTSGLKSGANVLTF. The DNA for the CDR3 is TGCGCCAGCAGCCCCTGGACTAGCGGGCTGAAATCTGGGGCCAACGTCCTGACTTTC.

The rearrangement joins TRBV29-1 to TRBJ1-1; 8 bases match TRBD1. V gave up 6 bases and J gave up 1 base; unmatched junction bases: 10. The CDR3 contains 15 residues. Looked up from germline, CDR1 is SQVTM and CDR2 is ANQGSEA. CDR3 DNA sequence: TGCAGCGTAGGACTGGACAGGGAGGAGAACACTGAAGCTTTCTTT. Its protein is CSVGLDREENTEAFF.

This sequence joins TRBV27 and TRBJ2-7; 12 nucleotides match TRBD2. The CDR3 loop spans 17 amino acids. Germline values: CDR1 MNHEY, CDR2 SMNVEV (reference sequence). The J segment lost 0 bases and the V segment lost 3 bases, leaving 6 bases of the junction unmatched. The CDR3 DNA reads TGTGCCAGCAGTTTGGCTAGCGGGAGGGACCTCTCCTACGAGCAGTACTTC. It encodes CASSLASGRDLSYEQYF.

V usage is TRBV30 and J usage is TRBJ1-1; D is unclear. Germline V gene data show CDR1 as GTSNPN and CDR2 as SVGIG (reference sequence). V gave up 1 base and J gave up 1 base, with 13 bases separating them. The CDR3 has 15 residues. The CDR3 protein is CAWSAPLAKNTEAFF. The CDR3 DNA sequence: TGTGCCTGGAGTGCCCCCCTGGCCAAGAACACTGAAGCTTTCTTT. Drawing the rest from reference TRBV30 and TRBJ1-1, the complete variable domain is SQTIHQWPATLVQPVGSPLSLECTVEGTSNPNLYWYRQAAGRGLQLLFYSVGIGQISSEVPQNLSASRPQDRQFILSSKKLLLSDSGFYLCAWSAPLAKNTEAFFGQGTRLTVV.

V gene TRBV20-1 combines with J gene TRBJ2-5; D unclear. This CDR3 contains 10 residues. V gave up 5 bases and J gave up 2 bases, with 3 bases separating them. Germline V gives CDR1 DFQATT, CDR2 SNEGSKA (reference sequence). The CDR3, as DNA: TGCAGTGCTCGGCAAGAGACCCAGTACTTC. Protein product: CSARQETQYF.

The rearrangement links TRBV19 to TRBJ1-1, with 7 positions matching TRBD1. The V gene's germline CDR1 is LNHDA and CDR2 SQIVND (reference sequence). V lost 5 bases and J lost 8; bases outside the gene matches: 8. The CDR3 sequence is 13 residues long. CDR3 residues: CASSQGQHFEAFF. CDR3 sequence (DNA): TGTGCCAGTAGTCAGGGACAGCACTTCGAAGCTTTCTTT.

The chain employs TRBV7-9 and TRBJ1-6, with 10 positions matching TRBD1. The CDR3 is made up of 14 amino acids. With V trimmed by 5 bases and J by 9 bases, 4 bases remained unmatched. CDR1 is SEHNR, CDR2 FQNEAQ, per germline (reference sequence). CDR3 amino acids: CASSIGTGVSPLHF. As DNA, the CDR3 is TGTGCCAGCAGCATCGGGACAGGGGTTTCACCCCTCCACTTT. The full variable domain, its missing parts supplied by reference TRBV7-9 and TRBJ1-6, is DTGVSQNPRHKITKRGQNVTFRCDPISEHNRLYWYRQTLGQGPEFLTYFQNEAQLEKSRLLSDRFSAERPKGSFSTLEIQRTEQGDSAMYLCASSIGTGVSPLHFGNGTRLTVT.

Points on this clone: The sample holds other DNA sequences that translate to the same CDR3. The rearrangement joins TRBV6-5 to TRBJ2-2; 7 bases align to TRBD2. This CDR3 has 14 amino acids. Germline assignment: CDR1 MNHEY and CDR2 SVGAGI. Trimming cost V 6 bases and J 4 bases; bases outside gene matches: 5. The CDR3 nucleotides are TGTGCCAGCAGGCGGACGGGGGGCACCGGGGAGCTGTTTTTT. Residues: CASRRTGGTGELFF.

The V and J genes are TRBV5-6 and TRBJ2-1, with D tentatively TRBD1 (6 bases). Trimming stripped 4 bases from V and 0 bases from J, with 11 bases between. The V gene's germline CDR1 is SGHDT and CDR2 YYEEEE. The CDR3 runs 15 residues. In nucleotides, the CDR3 is TGTGCCAGCAGCCCCAAACAGGGCTCCTACAATGAGCAGTTCTTC. It specifies CASSPKQGSYNEQFF.

In DNA, the CDR3 is TGTGCCAGCAGCTTAGGCGGGCCATTAGATACGCAGTATTTT. As protein: CASSLGGPLDTQYF. The chain links TRBV7-2 to TRBJ2-3, with D possibly being TRBD2 (5 bases). Between the trimmed V and J ends, which lost 1 base and 5 bases, there was a span of 10 bases. CDR3 length: 14 residues. Germline V lookup: CDR1 SGHTA, CDR2 FQGNSA.

This clone occurred a few times. This rearrangement joins TRBV5-1 to TRBJ2-6; D is possibly TRBD1 (5 bases). This CDR3 comprises 15 residues. Germline CDR1 reads SGHRS; CDR2 reads YFSETQ. The V end lost 1 base, the J end lost 2 bases, and 7 bases lay between the germline ends. The CDR3: CASSLMTAGANVLTF. The CDR3 nucleotides read TGCGCCAGCAGCTTGATGACAGCTGGGGCCAACGTCCTGACTTTC.

This clone was observed a few times. The J gene is TRBJ2-4, the V gene TRBV7-9; 10 positions agree with TRBD2. J gave up 8 bases and V 5 bases, and 12 bases lay outside the gene matches. Germline-derived CDR1 and CDR2 are SEHNR and FQNEAQ (reference sequence). The CDR3 runs to 16 residues. CDR3 protein: CASSGMASGSWHIQYF. DNA of the CDR3: TGTGCCAGCAGCGGTATGGCTAGCGGGAGTTGGCACATTCAGTACTTC.